The clone carrying this TCR beta chain has more than one count but fewer than ten. The antigen is unknown. This sample was included in a study of CD8+ T cells in alopecia areata. Study-level points and caveats: Relative to mice, TCR sharing across patients was less clear, a difference possibly HLA-related.

RNA extraction and reverse transcription yielded cDNA as sequencing template. Sequenced by immunoSEQ multiplex PCR; TCRdb stores in-frame clones only, minus some. The sample contains roughly 130,000 clones, 45% to 65% of which appear only once. The CDR3 is made up of 16 amino acids. The V gene's germline CDR1 is SGHRS and CDR2 YFSETQ. V lost 0 bases to trimming and J lost 3 bases; unmatched junction nucleotides: 4. Sorting of CD4+ and CD8+ T cells was performed on PBMCs. V gene TRBV5-1 combines with J gene TRBJ1-4; 8 nucleotides align to TRBD1. Source: CD4+ T cells sorted from blood, taken at week 0. The sequence came from a human donor with alopecia areata. DNA for the CDR3: TGCGCCAGCAGCTTGGGGACAGGGACCTCTAATGAAAAACTGTTTTTT. Residues: CASSLGTGTSNEKLFF.